The next 15 T cell receptor beta chains were all read from a single sample in a study of HIV-infected patients and healthy controls. MiXCR, run by TCRdb on the 5' RACE reads, gives a single entry per CDR3 protein. Of almost 65,000 distinct CDR3 sequences in the sample, about a fifth were seen once. The sample consisted of CD4+ T cells from blood. All receptors derive from a human donor in good health.

This clonotype was seen a few times. The V and J genes are TRBV10-3 and TRBJ2-7; weak D call: TRBD1 (6 bases). The CDR3 covers 14 residues. V gave up 2 bases and J gave up 7 bases, with 15 bases separating them. The germline V gene encodes CDR1 ENHRY and CDR2 SYGVKD. The CDR3 coding sequence is TGTGCCATCAGTGAGAGGGACACCGGAGGAGAGCAGTACTTC. This sequence encodes CAISERDTGGEQYF.

The rearrangement joins TRBV20-1 to TRBJ1-1, with TRBD1 as a possible D gene (6 bases). V lost 6 bases and J lost 3, with 14 bases in between. CDR3 size: 13 residues. CDR1 and CDR2 from the germline V gene are DFQATT and SNEGSKA (reference sequence). The CDR3 bases are TGCAGTGCCTATACAGGGATACACACTGAAGCTTTCTTT. This encodes CSAYTGIHTEAFF.

This clonotype was found a few times. The chain combines TRBV2 with TRBJ1-3, with D hard to call. CDR3 size: 14 residues. Germline values: CDR1 SNHLY, CDR2 FYNNEI. Trimming removed 5 bases at V and 2 bases at J, with 10 bases between. CDR3 coding DNA: TGTGCCAGCAGTCAGATACGGGCTGGAAACACCATATATTTT. Its protein product is CASSQIRAGNTIYF.

This clonotype was observed a handful of times. The genes are TRBV2 and TRBJ1-5; 11 bases agree with TRBD1. Germline CDR1 and CDR2: SNHLY and FYNNEI. J lost 7 bases, V lost 6 bases, and 11 bases had no gene match. CDR3 length: 16 amino acids. The CDR3 nucleotides read TGTGCCAGCAGCGGGGGACAGGGGGGACAAGGACAGCCCCAGCATTTT. The encoded protein is CASSGGQGGQGQPQHF.

This clonotype was observed at least ten times. The chain is built from TRBV7-8 and TRBJ2-2; D is perhaps TRBD1 (5 bases). There are 15 residues in the CDR3. Trimming shortened V by 5 bases and J by 5 bases, and 15 bases separated the two germline ends. In germline, CDR1 is SGHVS, CDR2 FQNEAQ. CDR3 amino acids: CASSQQGVGTGELFF. Written as DNA, the CDR3 is TGTGCCAGCAGCCAACAAGGGGTGGGGACCGGGGAGCTGTTTTTT.

J is TRBJ2-1 and V is TRBV7-3, with 7 bases that match TRBD2. V was clipped by 1 base and J by 5 bases; unmatched bases: 2. The CDR3 length is 14 residues. Germline lookup yields CDR1 SGHTA and CDR2 FQGTGA. This CDR3 reads CASSLRGGNNEQFF. In DNA, the CDR3 is TGTGCCAGCAGCTTAAGGGGGGGGAACAATGAGCAGTTCTTC.

This clonotype was picked up a small number of times. The chain joins TRBV7-9 to TRBJ1-3; D is ambiguous. Trimming took off 5 bases at V and 0 bases at J, with 11 bases between the two ends. The CDR3 is 15 residues long. Germline values: CDR1 SEHNR, CDR2 FQNEAQ (reference sequence). CDR3 in DNA: TGTGCCAGCAGCCTATCAGGCTTCTCTGGAAACACCATATATTTT. It translates to CASSLSGFSGNTIYF.

There are many counts of this clonotype. V and J are TRBV20-1 and TRBJ2-1, with D hard to call. Trimming pared 3 bases from V and 0 bases from J, leaving 9 bases between. The CDR3 runs 14 residues. Germline lookup yields CDR1 DFQATT and CDR2 SNEGSKA (reference sequence). DNA for the CDR3: TGCAGTGCTAGTCGGGCAAGCTCCTACAATGAGCAGTTCTTC. Translated: CSASRASSYNEQFF.

V is TRBV20-1 and J is TRBJ1-6; 10 bases match TRBD1. Germline V gives CDR1 DFQATT, CDR2 SNEGSKA (reference sequence). This CDR3 comprises 15 residues. V was clipped by 0 bases and J by 7 bases; unmatched bases: 3. Written as DNA, the CDR3 is TGCAGTGCTAGAGACCCGGGACAGGGGAATTCACCCCTCCACTTT. This encodes CSARDPGQGNSPLHF.

This clonotype was found a few times. V and J are TRBV7-2 and TRBJ1-5, with no clear D. The CDR3 is 13 residues long. The V end lost 1 base, the J end lost 11 bases, and 12 bases lay between the germline ends. From germline, CDR1 is SGHTA and CDR2 FQGNSA. CDR3 residues: CASSLGKGPAQHF. The CDR3 DNA follows: TGTGCCAGCAGCTTAGGTAAGGGCCCGGCCCAGCATTTT.

This clonotype was detected a few times. This rearrangement joins TRBV5-5 to TRBJ1-2; D not certain. The CDR3 has 15 amino acids. The V and J ends lost 2 bases and 6 bases respectively, with 17 bases between them. CDR1 and CDR2 from the germline V gene are SGHKS and YYEKEE (reference sequence). CDR3 DNA sequence: TGTGCCAGCAGCTTCATTTATCCAATGACCGATGGCTACACCTTC. Protein product: CASSFIYPMTDGYTF.

This clonotype has only a few counts. The V call is TRBV5-1, the J call TRBJ2-2, with TRBD2 as a possible D gene (5 bases). V was clipped by 4 bases and J by 4 bases, with 17 bases between them. Germline V lookup: CDR1 SGHRS, CDR2 YFSETQ. This CDR3 has 16 amino acids. Here the CDR3 DNA reads TGCGCCAGCAGCCCCCACGACTATAAGGTCACCGGGGAGCTGTTTTTT. This encodes CASSPHDYKVTGELFF.

The sample holds many counts of this clonotype. This chain connects TRBV5-6 to TRBJ2-7; no firm D call. Per the germline V gene, CDR1 is SGHDT and CDR2 is YYEEEE. The CDR3 covers 14 residues. Trimming shortened V by 0 bases and J by 4 bases, and 11 bases separated the two germline ends. The CDR3 loop reads CASSLGLNEYEQYF. The CDR3 region has the DNA TGTGCCAGCAGCTTGGGACTGAACGAGTACGAGCAGTACTTC.

This clonotype occurred a few times. The rearrangement uses TRBV27 and TRBJ2-3; TRBD2 matches 12 bases. The V gene end was trimmed by 8 bases and the J gene end by 3 bases; junction bases not matched to a gene: 12. From germline, CDR1 is MNHEY and CDR2 SMNVEV (reference sequence). The CDR3 is made up of 17 amino acids. The CDR3 bases are TGTGCCAGCCAACGGACGCTAGCGGGAGGGCCGACAGATACGCAGTATTTT. Protein product: CASQRTLAGGPTDTQYF.

In this sample, this clonotype turned up many times. V is TRBV20-1 and J is TRBJ2-3; 10 nucleotides agree with TRBD1. V dropped 3 bases and J dropped 7; count of bases not matched to a gene: 13. Germline CDR1 reads DFQATT; CDR2 reads SNEGSKA (reference sequence). The CDR3 length is 16 residues. Here the CDR3 DNA reads TGCAGTGCTAGCCCCGGAGGGACAGGGGTTTCTCATACGCAGTATTTT. This encodes CSASPGGTGVSHTQYF.